The clone carrying this T cell receptor beta chain was picked up one time. Sequenced by immunoSEQ multiplex PCR; TCRdb stores in-frame clones only, minus some. The repertoire holds approximately 490,000 clones, with 78% as singletons. This entry belongs to a study of shared T cell receptors in the human thymus. The ends lost 5 bases at V and 6 bases at J; junction bases unmatched: 4. Germline loops: CDR1 DFQATT, CDR2 SNEGSKA (reference sequence). CDR3 length: 11 amino acids. These data are also associated with another study on human thymus T cells. That paper adds: Corrective surgery for congenital heart defects was being performed on the healthy Finnish infants who served as donors. Thymic resections from corrective heart surgery supplied the tissue.

The rearrangement links TRBV20-1 to TRBJ2-7; 7 bases fit TRBD1. This clonotype was sampled from a boy under two years old with a congenital heart defect. Sequenced material: thymocytes. This CDR3 is CSASTGVEQYF. The CDR3 DNA is TGCAGTGCTTCAACAGGGGTCGAGCAGTACTTC.